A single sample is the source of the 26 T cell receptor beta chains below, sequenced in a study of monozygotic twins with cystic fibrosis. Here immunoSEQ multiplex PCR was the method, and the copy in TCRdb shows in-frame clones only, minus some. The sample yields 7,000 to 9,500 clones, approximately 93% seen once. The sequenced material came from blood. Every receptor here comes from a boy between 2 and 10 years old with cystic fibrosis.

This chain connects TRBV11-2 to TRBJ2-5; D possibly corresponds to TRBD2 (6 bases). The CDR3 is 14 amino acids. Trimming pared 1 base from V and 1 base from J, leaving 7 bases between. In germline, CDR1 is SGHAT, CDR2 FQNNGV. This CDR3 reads CASSLVGGQETQYF. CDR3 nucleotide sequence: TGTGCCAGCAGCTTAGTGGGGGGCCAAGAGACCCAGTACTTC.

CDR3 residues: CASSTRALRNTGELFF. The CDR3 DNA is TGTGCCAGCAGCACTAGGGCCCTAAGAAACACCGGGGAGCTGTTTTTT. J is TRBJ2-2 and V is TRBV2; perhaps TRBD2 as D (5 bases). Germline-derived CDR1 and CDR2 are SNHLY and FYNNEI. Trimming left V 6 bases short and J 2 bases short, with 16 bases between. The CDR3 contains 16 residues. Variable domain in full (rest from reference TRBV2 and TRBJ2-2): EPEVTQTPSHQVTQMGQEVILRCVPISNHLYFYWYRQILGQKVEFLVSFYNNEISEKSEIFDDQFSVERPDGSNFTLKIRSTKLEDSAMYFCASSTRALRNTGELFFGEGSRLTVL.

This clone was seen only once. The CDR3 region is CASSLETAQGVEKLFF. The DNA of the CDR3 is TGTGCCAGCAGCTTGGAAACAGCTCAAGGTGTTGAAAAACTGTTTTTT. The chain joins TRBV5-5 to TRBJ1-4; unclear D gene. V was trimmed by 0 bases and J by 7 bases, leaving 16 bases between them. Per the germline V gene, CDR1 is SGHKS and CDR2 is YYEKEE (reference sequence). The CDR3 has 16 residues.

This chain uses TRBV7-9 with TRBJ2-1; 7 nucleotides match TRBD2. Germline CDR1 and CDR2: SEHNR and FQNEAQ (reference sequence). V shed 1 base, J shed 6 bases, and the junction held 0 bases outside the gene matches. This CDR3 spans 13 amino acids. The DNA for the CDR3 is TGTGCCAGCAGCTTAGGCGGGGGCAATGAGCAGTTCTTC. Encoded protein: CASSLGGGNEQFF.

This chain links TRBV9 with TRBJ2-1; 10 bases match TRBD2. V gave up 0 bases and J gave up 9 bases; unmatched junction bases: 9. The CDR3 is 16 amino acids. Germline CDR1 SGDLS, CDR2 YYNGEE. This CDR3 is CASSVDALAGATEQFF. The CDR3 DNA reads TGTGCCAGCAGCGTAGATGCTCTAGCGGGGGCTACTGAGCAGTTCTTC.

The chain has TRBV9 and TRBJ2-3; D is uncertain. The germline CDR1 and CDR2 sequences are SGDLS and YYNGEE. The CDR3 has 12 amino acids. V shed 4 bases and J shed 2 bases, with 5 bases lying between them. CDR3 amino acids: CASSLPTDTQYF. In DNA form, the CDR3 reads TGTGCCAGCAGCCTTCCCACAGATACGCAGTATTTT.

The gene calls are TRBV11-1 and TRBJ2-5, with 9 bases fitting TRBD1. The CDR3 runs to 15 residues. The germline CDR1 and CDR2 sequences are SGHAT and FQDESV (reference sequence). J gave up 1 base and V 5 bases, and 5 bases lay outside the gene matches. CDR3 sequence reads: CASSPRDRAQETQYF. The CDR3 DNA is TGTGCCAGCAGCCCCCGGGACAGGGCCCAAGAGACCCAGTACTTC.

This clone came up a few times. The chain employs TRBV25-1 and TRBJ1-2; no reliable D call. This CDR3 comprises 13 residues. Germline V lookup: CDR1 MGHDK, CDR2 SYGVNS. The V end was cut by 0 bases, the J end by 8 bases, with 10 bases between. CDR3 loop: CASSEYTRQGYTF. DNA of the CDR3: TGTGCCAGCAGTGAATATACACGGCAGGGCTACACCTTC.

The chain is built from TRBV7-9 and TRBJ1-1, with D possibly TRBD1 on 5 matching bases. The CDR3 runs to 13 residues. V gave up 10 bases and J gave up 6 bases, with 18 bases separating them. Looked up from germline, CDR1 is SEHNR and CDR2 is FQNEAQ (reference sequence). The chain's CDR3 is CATLPGLGAEAFF. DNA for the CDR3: TGTGCCACTTTACCGGGGCTTGGGGCTGAAGCTTTCTTT.

The CDR3 loop is CASSQDGGRDTDTQYF. The CDR3 DNA reads TGCGCCAGCAGCCAAGATGGGGGGCGCGACACAGATACGCAGTATTTT. This chain joins TRBV4-3 and TRBJ2-3, with D perhaps TRBD1 or TRBD2 (6 bases each). The CDR3 is made up of 16 amino acids. V was pared by 0 bases and J by 2 bases, with 12 bases between. Germline assignment: CDR1 LGHNA and CDR2 YSLEER.

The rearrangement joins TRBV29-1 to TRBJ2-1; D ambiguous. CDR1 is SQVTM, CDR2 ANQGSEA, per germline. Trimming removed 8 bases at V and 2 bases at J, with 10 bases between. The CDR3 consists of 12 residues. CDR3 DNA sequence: TGCAGCCTGGGGATGGCCTACAATGAGCAGTTCTTC. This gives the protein CSLGMAYNEQFF.

The DNA of the CDR3 is TGTGCCAGCAGTGCTGGCCCCAGGGGGCTTATCTCTAATGAAAAACTGTTTTTT. Its translation: CASSAGPRGLISNEKLFF. The genes are TRBV2 and TRBJ1-4; 8 bases agree with TRBD1. This CDR3 is built from 18 residues. Germline values: CDR1 SNHLY, CDR2 FYNNEI. V dropped 4 bases and J dropped 3; count of bases not matched to a gene: 13.

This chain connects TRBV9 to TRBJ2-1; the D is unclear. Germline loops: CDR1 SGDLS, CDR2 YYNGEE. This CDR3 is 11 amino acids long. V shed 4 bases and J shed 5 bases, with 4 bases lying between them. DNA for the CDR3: TGTGCCAGCAGCCTTAACAATGAGCAGTTCTTC. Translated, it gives CASSLNNEQFF.

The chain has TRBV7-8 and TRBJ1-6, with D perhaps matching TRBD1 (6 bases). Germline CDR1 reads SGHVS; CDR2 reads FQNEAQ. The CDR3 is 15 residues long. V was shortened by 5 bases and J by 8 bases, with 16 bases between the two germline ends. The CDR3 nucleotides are TGTGCCAGCAGCGCGTACAGGGTACGGGATTCACCCCTCCACTTT. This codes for CASSAYRVRDSPLHF.

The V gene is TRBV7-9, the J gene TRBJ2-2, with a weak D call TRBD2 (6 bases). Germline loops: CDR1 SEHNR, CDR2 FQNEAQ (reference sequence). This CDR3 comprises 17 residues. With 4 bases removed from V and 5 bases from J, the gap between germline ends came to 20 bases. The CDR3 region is CASSSPAGSLGTGELFF. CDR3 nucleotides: TGTGCCAGCAGCTCCCCGGCGGGGTCTTTGGGAACCGGGGAGCTGTTTTTT. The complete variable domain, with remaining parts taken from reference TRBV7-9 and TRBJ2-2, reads DTGVSQNPRHKITKRGQNVTFRCDPISEHNRLYWYRQTLGQGPEFLTYFQNEAQLEKSRLLSDRFSAERPKGSFSTLEIQRTEQGDSAMYLCASSSPAGSLGTGELFFGEGSRLTVL.

The CDR3 coding sequence is TGTGCCAGCAGCCCAGACACTGGTAGCAATCAGCCCCAGCATTTT. This gives the protein CASSPDTGSNQPQHF. This chain connects TRBV7-2 to TRBJ1-5; D remains unclear. The CDR3 contains 15 residues. Germline lookup yields CDR1 SGHTA and CDR2 FQGNSA. V lost 5 bases and J lost 0, with 11 bases in between.

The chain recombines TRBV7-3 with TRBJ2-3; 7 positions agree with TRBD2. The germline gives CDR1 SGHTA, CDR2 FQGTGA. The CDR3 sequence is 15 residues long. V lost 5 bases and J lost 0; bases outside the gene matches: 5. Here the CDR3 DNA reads TGTGCCAGCAGCCCGGGACTACCTAGCACAGATACGCAGTATTTT. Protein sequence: CASSPGLPSTDTQYF.

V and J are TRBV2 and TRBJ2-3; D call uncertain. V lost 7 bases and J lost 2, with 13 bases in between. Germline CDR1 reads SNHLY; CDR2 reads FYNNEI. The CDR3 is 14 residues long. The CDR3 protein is CASTKAEITDTQYF. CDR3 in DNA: TGTGCCAGCACGAAGGCAGAGATCACAGATACGCAGTATTTT.

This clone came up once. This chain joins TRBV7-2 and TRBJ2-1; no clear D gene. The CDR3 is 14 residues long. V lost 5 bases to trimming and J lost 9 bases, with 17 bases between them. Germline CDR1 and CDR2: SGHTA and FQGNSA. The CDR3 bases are TGTGCCAGCAGCCCCGCTGACAAAAGGAGTGAGCAGTTCTTC. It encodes CASSPADKRSEQFF.

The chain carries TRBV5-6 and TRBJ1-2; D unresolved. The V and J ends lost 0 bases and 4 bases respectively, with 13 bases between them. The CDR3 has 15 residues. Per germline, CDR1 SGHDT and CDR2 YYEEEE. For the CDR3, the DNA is TGTGCCAGCAGCTTGGGATGGGTGATCGGCTATGGCTACACCTTC. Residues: CASSLGWVIGYGYTF. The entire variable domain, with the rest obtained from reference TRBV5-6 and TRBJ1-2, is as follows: DAGVTQSPTHLIKTRGQQVTLRCSPKSGHDTVSWYQQALGQGPQFIFQYYEEEERQRGNFPDRFSGHQFPNYSSELNVNALLLGDSALYLCASSLGWVIGYGYTFGSGTRLTVV.

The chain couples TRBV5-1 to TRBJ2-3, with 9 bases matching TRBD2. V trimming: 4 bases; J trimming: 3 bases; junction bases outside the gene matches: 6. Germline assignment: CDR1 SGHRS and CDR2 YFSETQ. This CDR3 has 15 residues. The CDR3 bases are TGCGCCAGCAGCCCGGGACTAGCCGAGACAGATACGCAGTATTTT. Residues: CASSPGLAETDTQYF.

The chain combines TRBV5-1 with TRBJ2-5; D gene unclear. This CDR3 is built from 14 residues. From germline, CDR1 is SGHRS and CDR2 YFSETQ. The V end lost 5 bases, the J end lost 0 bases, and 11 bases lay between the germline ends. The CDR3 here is CASRIGANQETQYF. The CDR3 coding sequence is TGCGCCAGCAGGATAGGCGCGAACCAAGAGACCCAGTACTTC.

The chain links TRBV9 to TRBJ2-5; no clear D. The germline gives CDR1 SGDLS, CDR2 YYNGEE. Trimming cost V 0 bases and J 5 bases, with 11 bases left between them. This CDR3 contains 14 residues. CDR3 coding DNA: TGTGCCAGCAGCGTAGCTAGGGCTGGCGAGACCCAGTACTTC. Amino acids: CASSVARAGETQYF.

The CDR3 sequence: CASGQGSAEAFF. In DNA, the CDR3 is TGTGCCAGCGGACAGGGGAGCGCTGAAGCTTTCTTT. The chain uses TRBV9 and TRBJ1-1; 9 bases fit TRBD1. CDR3 length equals 12 residues. Germline values: CDR1 SGDLS, CDR2 YYNGEE. The V segment lost 7 bases and the J segment 6 bases; nucleotides outside the gene matches: 4.

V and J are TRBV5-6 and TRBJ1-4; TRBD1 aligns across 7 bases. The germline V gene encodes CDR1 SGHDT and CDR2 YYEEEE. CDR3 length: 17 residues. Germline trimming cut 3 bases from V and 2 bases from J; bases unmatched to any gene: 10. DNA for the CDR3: TGTGCCAGCAGCTCTGACAGGGAAGGGACTACTAATGAAAAACTGTTTTTT. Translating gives CASSSDREGTTNEKLFF.

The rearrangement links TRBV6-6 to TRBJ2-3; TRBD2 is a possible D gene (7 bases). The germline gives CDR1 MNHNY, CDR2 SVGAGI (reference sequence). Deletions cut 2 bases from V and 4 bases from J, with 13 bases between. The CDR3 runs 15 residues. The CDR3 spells CASSYGGGAPDTQYF. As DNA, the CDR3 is TGTGCCAGCAGTTACGGAGGGGGGGCCCCAGATACGCAGTATTTT.